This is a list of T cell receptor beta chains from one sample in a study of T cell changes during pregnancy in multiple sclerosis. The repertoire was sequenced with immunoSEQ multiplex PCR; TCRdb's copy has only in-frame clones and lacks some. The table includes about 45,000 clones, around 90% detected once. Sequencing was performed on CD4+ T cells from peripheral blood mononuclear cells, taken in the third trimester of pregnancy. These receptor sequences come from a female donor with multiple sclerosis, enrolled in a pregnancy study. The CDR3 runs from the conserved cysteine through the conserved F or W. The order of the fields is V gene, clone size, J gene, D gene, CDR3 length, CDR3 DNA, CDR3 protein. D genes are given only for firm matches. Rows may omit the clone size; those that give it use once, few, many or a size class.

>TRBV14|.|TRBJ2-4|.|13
TGTGCCAGCAGCCAGACAGGGACTGCAAAAGAGTACTTC
CASSQTGTAKEYF
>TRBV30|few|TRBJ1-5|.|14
TGTGCCTGGAGTGTAGGACAGCACAATCAGCCCCAGCATTTT
CAWSVGQHNQPQHF
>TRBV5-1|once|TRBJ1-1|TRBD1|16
TGCGCCAGCTTCGACCGGACAGGGACGTCGAACACTGAAGCTTTCTTT
CASFDRTGTSNTEAFF
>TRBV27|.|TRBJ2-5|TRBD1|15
TGTGCCAGCAGCGGACAGGGCGCCGGGATGGAGACCCAGTACTTC
CASSGQGAGMETQYF
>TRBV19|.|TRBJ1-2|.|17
TGTGCCAGTAGACCAGGGACACGAAGAGAGGCTAACTATGGCTACACCTTC
CASRPGTRREANYGYTF
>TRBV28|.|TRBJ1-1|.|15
TGTGCCAGCAGTTTAAGTAGACTTTGGAGGACTGAAGCTTTCTTT
CASSLSRLWRTEAFF
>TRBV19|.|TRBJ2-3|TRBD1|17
TGTGCCAGTTCGAAAACCGGGACAGGGGGGGGCACAGATACGCAGTATTTT
CASSKTGTGGGTDTQYF
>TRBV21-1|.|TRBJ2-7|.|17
TGTGCCAGCACCTCCGGGACTAGCGGGAGGTTCGAGAGCGAGCAGTACTTC
CASTSGTSGRFESEQYF
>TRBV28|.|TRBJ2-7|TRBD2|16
TGTGCCAGCAGGGAGCGGGAGGCTTCCTTAGCCTACGAGCAGTACTTC
CASREREASLAYEQYF
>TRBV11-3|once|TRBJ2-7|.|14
TGTGCCAGCGCCCCAGGCGGGGAGCAGTACGAGCAGTACTTC
CASAPGGEQYEQYF
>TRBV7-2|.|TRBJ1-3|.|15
TGTGCCAGCTTGAATCCGGGACTCTCTGGAAACACCATATATTTT
CASLNPGLSGNTIYF
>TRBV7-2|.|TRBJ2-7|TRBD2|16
TGTGCCAGCAGCTTAGGGGGGACTAGCGGAAAGTACGAGCAGTACTTC
CASSLGGTSGKYEQYF
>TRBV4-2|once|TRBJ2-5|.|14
TGTGCCAGCAGCCAACTACAGGGCGGTGAGACCCAGTACTTC
CASSQLQGGETQYF
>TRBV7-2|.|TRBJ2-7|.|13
TGTGCCAGCAGCCCGTTGACTGGCTACGAGCAGTACTTC
CASSPLTGYEQYF
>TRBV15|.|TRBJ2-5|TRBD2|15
TGTGCCACCAGCAGAGATCGGGGAGGGCTGGAGACCCAGTACTTC
CATSRDRGGLETQYF
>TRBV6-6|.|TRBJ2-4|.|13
TGTGCCAGCGTGGACAGAGCCAAAAACATTCAGTACTTC
CASVDRAKNIQYF
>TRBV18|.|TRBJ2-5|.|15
TGTGCCAGCTCCCTGATGCAGGGTGTGAGGGAGACCCAGTACTTC
CASSLMQGVRETQYF
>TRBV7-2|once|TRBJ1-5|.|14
TGTGCCAGCAGCTTAGTTGGGCCCCACCAGCCCCAGCATTTT
CASSLVGPHQPQHF
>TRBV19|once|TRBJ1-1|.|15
TGTGCCAGTCGTTCGGTCGCAGGGCGTCGAACTGAAGCTTTCTTT
CASRSVAGRRTEAFF
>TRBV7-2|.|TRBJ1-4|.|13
TGTGCCAGCAGCTTCGACAGAAATGAAAAACTGTTTTTT
CASSFDRNEKLFF